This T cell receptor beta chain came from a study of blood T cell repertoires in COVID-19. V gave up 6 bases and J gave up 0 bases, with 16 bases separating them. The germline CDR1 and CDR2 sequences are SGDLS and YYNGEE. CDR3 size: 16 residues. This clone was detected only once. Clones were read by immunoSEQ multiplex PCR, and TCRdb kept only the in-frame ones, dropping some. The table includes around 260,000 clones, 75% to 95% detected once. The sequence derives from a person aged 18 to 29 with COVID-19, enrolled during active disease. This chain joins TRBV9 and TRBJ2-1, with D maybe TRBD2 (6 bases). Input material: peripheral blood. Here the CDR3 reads CASTPSVTPSYNEQFF. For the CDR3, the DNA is TGTGCCAGCACCCCTAGCGTAACCCCCTCCTACAATGAGCAGTTCTTC.